This record covers a single T cell receptor beta chain. Sequenced by immunoSEQ multiplex PCR; TCRdb stores in-frame clones only, minus some. Found here are 15,000 to 20,000 clones, over 65% of them singletons; the top ten hold 4.8%. These data come from a study of sequential checkpoint blockade in melanoma. The CDR3 spans 14 residues. Germline assignment: CDR1 MDHEN and CDR2 SYDVKM. Trimming took 8 bases from V and 3 from J, leaving 15 bases between them. The treatment: randomized to nivolumab then ipilimumab (arm A) or the reverse (arm B). This clonotype originated in a human donor with melanoma. The V call is TRBV28, the J call TRBJ2-3; a weak D match, TRBD2 (5 bases). The source was tumor tissue (inferred from file names), collected from a patient given nivolumab and ipilimumab in sequence. CDR3 coding DNA: TGTGCCAGCCCTTCGGGATTAGGTACAGATACGCAGTATTTT. It specifies CASPSGLGTDTQYF.